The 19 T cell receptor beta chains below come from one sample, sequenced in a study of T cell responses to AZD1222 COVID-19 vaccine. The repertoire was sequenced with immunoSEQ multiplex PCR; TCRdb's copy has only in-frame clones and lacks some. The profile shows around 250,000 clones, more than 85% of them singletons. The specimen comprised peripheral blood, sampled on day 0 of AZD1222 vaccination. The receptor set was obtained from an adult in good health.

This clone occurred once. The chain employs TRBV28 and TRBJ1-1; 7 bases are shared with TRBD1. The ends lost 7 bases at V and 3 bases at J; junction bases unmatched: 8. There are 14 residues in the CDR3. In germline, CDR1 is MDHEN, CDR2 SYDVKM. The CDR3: CASKGTVVDTEAFF. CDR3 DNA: TGTGCCAGCAAGGGGACAGTTGTTGACACTGAAGCTTTCTTT.

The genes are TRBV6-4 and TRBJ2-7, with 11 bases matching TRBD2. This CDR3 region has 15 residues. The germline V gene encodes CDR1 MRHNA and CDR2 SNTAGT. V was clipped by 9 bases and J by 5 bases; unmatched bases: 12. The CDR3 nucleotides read TGTGCCAGTCCGGGACTAGCGGAGAGGCTGGACGAGCAGTACTTC. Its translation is CASPGLAERLDEQYF.

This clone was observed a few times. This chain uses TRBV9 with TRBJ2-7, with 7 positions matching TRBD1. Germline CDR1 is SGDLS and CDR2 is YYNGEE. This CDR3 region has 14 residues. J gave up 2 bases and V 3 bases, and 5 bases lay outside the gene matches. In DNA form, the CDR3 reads TGTGCCAGCAGCGCACAGGGGCTTCCCTACGAGCAGTACTTC. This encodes CASSAQGLPYEQYF.

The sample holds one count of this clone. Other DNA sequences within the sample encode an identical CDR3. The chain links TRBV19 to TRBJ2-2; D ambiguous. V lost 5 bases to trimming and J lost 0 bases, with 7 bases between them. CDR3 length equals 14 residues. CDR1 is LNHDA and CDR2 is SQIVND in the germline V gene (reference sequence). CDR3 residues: CASSGRANTGELFF. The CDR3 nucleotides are TGTGCCAGTAGTGGTCGGGCGAACACCGGGGAGCTGTTTTTT. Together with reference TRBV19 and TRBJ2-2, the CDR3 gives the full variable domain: DGGITQSPKYLFRKEGQNVTLSCEQNLNHDAMYWYRQDPGQGLRLIYYSQIVNDFQKGDIAEGYSVSREKKESFPLTVTSAQKNPTAFYLCASSGRANTGELFFGEGSRLTVL.

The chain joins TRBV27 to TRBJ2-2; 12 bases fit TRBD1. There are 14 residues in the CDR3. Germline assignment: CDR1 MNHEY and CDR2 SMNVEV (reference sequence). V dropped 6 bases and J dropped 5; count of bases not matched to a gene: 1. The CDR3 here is CASRGQGATGELFF. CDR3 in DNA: TGTGCCAGCAGGGGACAGGGGGCGACCGGGGAGCTGTTTTTT.

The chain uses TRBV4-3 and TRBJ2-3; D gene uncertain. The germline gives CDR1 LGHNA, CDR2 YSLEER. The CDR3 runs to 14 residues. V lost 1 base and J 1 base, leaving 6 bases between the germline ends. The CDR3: CASSQAGGTDTQYF. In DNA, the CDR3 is TGCGCCAGCAGCCAAGCCGGAGGCACAGATACGCAGTATTTT.

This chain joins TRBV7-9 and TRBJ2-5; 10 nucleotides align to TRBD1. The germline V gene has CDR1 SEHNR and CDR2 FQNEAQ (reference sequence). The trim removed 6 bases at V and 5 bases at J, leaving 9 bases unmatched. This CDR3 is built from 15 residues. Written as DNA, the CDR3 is TGTGCCAGCAGTCCAACCCGACAGGGGGCTGAGACCCAGTACTTC. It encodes CASSPTRQGAETQYF. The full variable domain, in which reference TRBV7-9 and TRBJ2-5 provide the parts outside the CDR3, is DTGVSQNPRHKITKRGQNVTFRCDPISEHNRLYWYRQTLGQGPEFLTYFQNEAQLEKSRLLSDRFSAERPKGSFSTLEIQRTEQGDSAMYLCASSPTRQGAETQYFGPGTRLLVL.

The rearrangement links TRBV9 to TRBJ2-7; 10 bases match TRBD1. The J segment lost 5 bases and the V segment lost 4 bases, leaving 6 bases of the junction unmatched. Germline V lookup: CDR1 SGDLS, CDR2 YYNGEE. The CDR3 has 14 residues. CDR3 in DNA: TGTGCCAGCAGCAGAGACAGGGGGCTGGACGAGCAGTACTTC. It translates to CASSRDRGLDEQYF.

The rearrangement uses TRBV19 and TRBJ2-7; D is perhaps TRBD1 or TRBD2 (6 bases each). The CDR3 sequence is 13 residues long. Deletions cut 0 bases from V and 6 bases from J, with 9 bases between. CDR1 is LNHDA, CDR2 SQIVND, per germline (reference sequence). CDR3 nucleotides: TGTGCCAGTAGTATAGAAGGGGGGCGCGAGCAGTACTTC. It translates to CASSIEGGREQYF. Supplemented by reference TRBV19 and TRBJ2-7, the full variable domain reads DGGITQSPKYLFRKEGQNVTLSCEQNLNHDAMYWYRQDPGQGLRLIYYSQIVNDFQKGDIAEGYSVSREKKESFPLTVTSAQKNPTAFYLCASSIEGGREQYFGPGTRLTVT.

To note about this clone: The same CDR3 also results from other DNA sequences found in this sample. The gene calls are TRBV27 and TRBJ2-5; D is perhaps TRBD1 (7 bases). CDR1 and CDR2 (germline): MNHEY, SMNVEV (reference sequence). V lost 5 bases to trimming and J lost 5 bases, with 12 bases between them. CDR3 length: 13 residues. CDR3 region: CASSPRGRETQYF. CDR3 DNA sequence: TGTGCCAGCAGTCCCAGGGGGAGGGAGACCCAGTACTTC.

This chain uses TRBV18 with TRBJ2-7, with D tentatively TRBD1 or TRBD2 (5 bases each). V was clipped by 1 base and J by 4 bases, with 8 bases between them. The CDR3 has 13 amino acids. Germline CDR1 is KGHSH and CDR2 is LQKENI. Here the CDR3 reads CASSPLEGYEQYF. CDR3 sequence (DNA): TGTGCCAGCTCACCACTTGAGGGGTACGAGCAGTACTTC.

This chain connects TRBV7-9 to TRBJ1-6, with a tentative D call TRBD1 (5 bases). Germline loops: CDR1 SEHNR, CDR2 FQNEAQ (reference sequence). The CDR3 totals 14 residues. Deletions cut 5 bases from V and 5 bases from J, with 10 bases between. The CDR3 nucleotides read TGTGCCAGCAGCCGCGGGGACCATAATTCACCCCTCCACTTT. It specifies CASSRGDHNSPLHF. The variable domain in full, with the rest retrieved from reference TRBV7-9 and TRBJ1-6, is DTGVSQNPRHKITKRGQNVTFRCDPISEHNRLYWYRQTLGQGPEFLTYFQNEAQLEKSRLLSDRFSAERPKGSFSTLEIQRTEQGDSAMYLCASSRGDHNSPLHFGNGTRLTVT.

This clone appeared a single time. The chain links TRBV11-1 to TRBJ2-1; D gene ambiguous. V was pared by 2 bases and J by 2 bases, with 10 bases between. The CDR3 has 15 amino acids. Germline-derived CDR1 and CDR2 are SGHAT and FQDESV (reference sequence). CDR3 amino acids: CASSLNSATYNEQFF. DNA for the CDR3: TGTGCCAGCAGCTTAAACTCGGCAACCTACAATGAGCAGTTCTTC.

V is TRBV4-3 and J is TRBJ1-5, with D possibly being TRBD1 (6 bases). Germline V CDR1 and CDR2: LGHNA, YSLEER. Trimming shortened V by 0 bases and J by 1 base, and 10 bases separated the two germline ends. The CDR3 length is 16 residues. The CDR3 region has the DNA TGCGCCAGCAGCCAAGAGAGGGGGACCAGCAATCAGCCCCAGCATTTT. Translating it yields CASSQERGTSNQPQHF.

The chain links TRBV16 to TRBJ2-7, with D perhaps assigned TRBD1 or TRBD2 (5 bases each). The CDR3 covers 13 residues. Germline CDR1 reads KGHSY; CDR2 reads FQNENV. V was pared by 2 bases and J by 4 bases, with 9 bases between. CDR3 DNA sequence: TGTGCCAGCAGCCAAGGGACGAGTTACGAGCAGTACTTC. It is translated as CASSQGTSYEQYF.

CDR3 protein: CASSELEGTYEQYF. CDR3 bases: TGCGCCAGCAGTGAGCTTGAGGGTACCTACGAGCAGTACTTC. The rearrangement uses TRBV10-2 and TRBJ2-7; tentative D call: TRBD2 (5 bases). V gave up 2 bases and J gave up 2 bases, with 10 bases separating them. CDR1 is WSHSY and CDR2 is SAAADI in the germline V gene. The CDR3 extends over 14 amino acids.

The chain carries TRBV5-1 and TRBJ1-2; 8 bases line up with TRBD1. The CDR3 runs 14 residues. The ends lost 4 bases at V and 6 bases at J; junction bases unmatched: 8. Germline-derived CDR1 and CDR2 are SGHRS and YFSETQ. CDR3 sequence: CASSPANRGDGYTF. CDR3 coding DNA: TGCGCCAGCAGCCCCGCTAACAGGGGGGATGGCTACACCTTC.

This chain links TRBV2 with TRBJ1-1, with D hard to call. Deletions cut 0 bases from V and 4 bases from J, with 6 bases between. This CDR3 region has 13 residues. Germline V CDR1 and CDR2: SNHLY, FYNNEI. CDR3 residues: CASSEAISTEAFF. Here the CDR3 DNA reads TGTGCCAGCAGTGAAGCAATCAGCACTGAAGCTTTCTTT.

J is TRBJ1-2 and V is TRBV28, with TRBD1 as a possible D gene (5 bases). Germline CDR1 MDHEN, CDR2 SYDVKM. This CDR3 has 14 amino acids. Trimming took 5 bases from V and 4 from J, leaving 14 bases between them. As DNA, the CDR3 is TGTGCCAGCAGTACCGGGACGGCCGGCTATGGCTACACCTTC. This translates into CASSTGTAGYGYTF.